This T cell receptor (beta chain) was sequenced in a study of cytomegalovirus exposure and HLA in healthy donors. Overall study findings and caveats: Sequence variants that were highly shared formed a cluster that was likely a sequencing artifact. An Asian-associated ancestry cluster reportedly showed fewer N-insertions than the roughly 600-donor mean in a later analysis. The authors later found TCR association rates varying by HLA locus, with DRB1 most and HLA-C fewest.

To note about this clone: The antigen is undetermined.

V lost 1 base and J lost 3; bases outside the gene matches: 1. Germline V gene data show CDR1 as KGHSH and CDR2 as LQKENI. This CDR3 spans 15 amino acids. The PCR ran on 60 Vbeta and 13 Jbeta primers. Measured with immunoSEQ multiplex PCR; TCRdb has only the in-frame clones, and not every one. The table lists more than 95,000 clones, 76% of them singletons. The sequence came from a man aged 40-49 years in good health and CMV-seropositive. The chain carries TRBV18 and TRBJ1-2, with TRBD1 matching over 11 bases. Material: PBMCs. The CDR3, as DNA: TGTGCCAGCTCACCACTGGGACAGGGGGACTATGGCTACACCTTC. It specifies CASSPLGQGDYGYTF.